This TCR beta chain was observed in a study of blood T cell repertoires in COVID-19. Study details: Samples representing acute and convalescent COVID-19 were sourced from the United States, Italy and Spain.

The method was immunoSEQ multiplex PCR; TCRdb's version includes in-frame clones alone and lacks a portion of them. The sample contains under 95,000 clones, approximately 93% of which appear only once. V shed 5 bases and J shed 5 bases, with 16 bases lying between them. Germline loops: CDR1 SGHDT, CDR2 YYEEEE. This CDR3 spans 15 amino acids. The chain recombines TRBV5-6 with TRBJ2-2, with D possibly matching TRBD2 (5 bases). This TCR was recovered from a man aged 50-59 years with COVID-19, enrolled during active disease. The sample taken for sequencing was peripheral blood. The CDR3 reads CASRLGLLSTGELFF. The CDR3 DNA reads TGTGCCAGCAGACTAGGACTTCTTTCAACCGGGGAGCTGTTTTTT.